This entry describes one T cell receptor (beta chain). This record comes from a study of blood T cell repertoires in COVID-19. About the study: Both acute and convalescent COVID-19 samples were obtained from the United States, Italy and Spain. T cells, B-cell-depleted T cells, or PBMCs supplied cDNA or gDNA.

How the authors handled the data: Reference gene primer amplification gave nucleated cell count estimates. Assay: immunoSEQ multiplex PCR; the TCRdb copy retains only in-frame clones and omits some. The V and J calls and clone size were taken over from that table, and D and trimming were inferred from the DNA. The sample holds about 310,000 clones, roughly 91% seen once. J gave up 6 bases and V 3 bases, and 8 bases lay outside the gene matches. Germline V CDR1 and CDR2: SGHTA, FQGNSA. CDR3 length equals 14 residues. V gene TRBV7-2 combines with J gene TRBJ2-7; TRBD2 agrees at 7 bases. This TCR was recovered from a man aged 45-65 years with active or convalescent COVID-19. The sequenced sample consisted of peripheral blood. DNA of the CDR3: TGTGCCAGCAGCTTTAGAGCGGGAAGGGGCGAGCAGTACTTC. Translating gives CASSFRAGRGEQYF.